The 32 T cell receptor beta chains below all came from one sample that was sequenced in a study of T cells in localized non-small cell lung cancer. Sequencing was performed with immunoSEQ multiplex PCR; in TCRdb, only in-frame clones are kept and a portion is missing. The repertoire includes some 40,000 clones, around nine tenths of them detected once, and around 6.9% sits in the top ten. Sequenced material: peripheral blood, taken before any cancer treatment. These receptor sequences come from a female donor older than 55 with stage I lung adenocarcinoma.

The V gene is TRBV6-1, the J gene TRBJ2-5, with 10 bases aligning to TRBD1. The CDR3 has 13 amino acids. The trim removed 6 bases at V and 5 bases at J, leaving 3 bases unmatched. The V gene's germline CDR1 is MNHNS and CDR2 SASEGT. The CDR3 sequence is CASSRDRGETQYF. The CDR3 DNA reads TGTGCCAGCAGCCGGGACAGGGGTGAGACCCAGTACTTC.

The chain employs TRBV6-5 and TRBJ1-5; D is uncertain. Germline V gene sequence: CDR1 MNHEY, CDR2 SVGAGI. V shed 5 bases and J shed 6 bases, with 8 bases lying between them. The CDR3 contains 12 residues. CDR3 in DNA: TGTGCCAGCAGTCAACCGTTTCAGCCCCAGCATTTT. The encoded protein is CASSQPFQPQHF.

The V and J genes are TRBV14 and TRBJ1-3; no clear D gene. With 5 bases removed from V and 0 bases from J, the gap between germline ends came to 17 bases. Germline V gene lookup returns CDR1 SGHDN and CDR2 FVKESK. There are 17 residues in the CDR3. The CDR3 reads CASSARTISGSGNTIYF. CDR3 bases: TGTGCCAGCAGCGCCCGGACCATATCGGGCTCTGGAAACACCATATATTTT.

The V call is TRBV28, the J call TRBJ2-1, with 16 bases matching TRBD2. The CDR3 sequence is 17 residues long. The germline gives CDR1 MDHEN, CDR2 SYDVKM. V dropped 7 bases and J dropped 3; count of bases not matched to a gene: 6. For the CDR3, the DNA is TGTGCCAGCAAGGGGACTAGCGGGGGGGCATACTACAATGAGCAGTTCTTC. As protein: CASKGTSGGAYYNEQFF.

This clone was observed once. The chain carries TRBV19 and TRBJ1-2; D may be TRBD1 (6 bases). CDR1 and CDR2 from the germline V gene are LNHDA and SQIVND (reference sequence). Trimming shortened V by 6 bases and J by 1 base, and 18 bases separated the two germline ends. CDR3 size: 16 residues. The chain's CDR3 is CASRYQGSSFNYGYTF. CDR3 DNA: TGTGCCAGTAGATATCAGGGGTCCTCCTTTAACTATGGCTACACCTTC.

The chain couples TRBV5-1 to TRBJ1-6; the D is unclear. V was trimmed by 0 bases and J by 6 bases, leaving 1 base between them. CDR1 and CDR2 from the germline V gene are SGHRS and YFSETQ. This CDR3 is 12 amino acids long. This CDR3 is CASSLVNSPLHF. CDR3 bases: TGCGCCAGCAGCTTGGTTAATTCACCCCTCCACTTT.

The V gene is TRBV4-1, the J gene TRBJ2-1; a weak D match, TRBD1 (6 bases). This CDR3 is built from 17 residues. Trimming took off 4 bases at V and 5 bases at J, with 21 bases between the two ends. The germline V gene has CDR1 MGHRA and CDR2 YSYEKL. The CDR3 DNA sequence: TGCGCCAGCAGCCGCCTACAGGGAGAGAGAGGTCACAATGAGCAGTTCTTC. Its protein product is CASSRLQGERGHNEQFF.

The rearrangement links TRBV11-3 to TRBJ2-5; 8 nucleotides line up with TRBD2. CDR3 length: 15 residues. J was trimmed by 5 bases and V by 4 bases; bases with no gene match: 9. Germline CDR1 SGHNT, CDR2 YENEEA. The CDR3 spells CASSYEAGEVETQYF. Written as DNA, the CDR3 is TGTGCCAGCAGCTATGAAGCGGGGGAGGTGGAGACCCAGTACTTC.

In DNA, the CDR3 is TGCAGCGCCTCGACAGGTCCAAAGAACACTGAAGCTTTCTTT. Its protein product is CSASTGPKNTEAFF. The chain uses TRBV29-1 and TRBJ1-1, with D perhaps matching TRBD1 (6 bases). The CDR3 runs to 14 residues. V lost 7 bases, J lost 1 base, and 16 bases lay in between. Germline-derived CDR1 and CDR2 are SQVTM and ANQGSEA.

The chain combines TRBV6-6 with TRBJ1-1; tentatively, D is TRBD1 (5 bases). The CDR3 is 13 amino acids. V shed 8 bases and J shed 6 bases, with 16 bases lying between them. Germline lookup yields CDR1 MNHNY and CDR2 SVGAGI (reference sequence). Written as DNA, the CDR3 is TGTGCCAGCCCAGGCGGGGCCGGGGCTGAAGCTTTCTTT. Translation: CASPGGAGAEAFF.

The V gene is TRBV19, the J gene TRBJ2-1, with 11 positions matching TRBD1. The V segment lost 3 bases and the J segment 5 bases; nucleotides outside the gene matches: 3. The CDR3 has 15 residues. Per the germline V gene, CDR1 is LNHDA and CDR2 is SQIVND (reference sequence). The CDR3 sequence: CASSMGQGGHNEQFF. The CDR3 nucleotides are TGTGCCAGTAGTATGGGACAGGGGGGACACAATGAGCAGTTCTTC.

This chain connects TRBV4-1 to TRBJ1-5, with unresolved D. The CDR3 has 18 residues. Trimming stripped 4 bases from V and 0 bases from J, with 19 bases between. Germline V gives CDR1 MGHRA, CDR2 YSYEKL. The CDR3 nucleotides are TGCGCCAGCAGCCCTTTCTCACCGGCAGGAAATAGCAATCAGCCCCAGCATTTT. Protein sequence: CASSPFSPAGNSNQPQHF.

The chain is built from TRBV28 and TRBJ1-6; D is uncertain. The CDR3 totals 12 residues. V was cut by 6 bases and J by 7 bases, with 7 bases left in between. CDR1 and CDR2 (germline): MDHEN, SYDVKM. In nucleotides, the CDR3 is TGTGCCAGCAGGCCTCTAAATTCACCCCTCCACTTT. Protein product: CASRPLNSPLHF.

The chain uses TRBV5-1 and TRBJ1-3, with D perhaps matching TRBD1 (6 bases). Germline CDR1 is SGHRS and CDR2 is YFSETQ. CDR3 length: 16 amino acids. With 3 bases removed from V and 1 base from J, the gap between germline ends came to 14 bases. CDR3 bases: TGCGCCAGCAGCTCCATACAGGGACCTTCTGGAAACACCATATATTTT. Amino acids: CASSSIQGPSGNTIYF.

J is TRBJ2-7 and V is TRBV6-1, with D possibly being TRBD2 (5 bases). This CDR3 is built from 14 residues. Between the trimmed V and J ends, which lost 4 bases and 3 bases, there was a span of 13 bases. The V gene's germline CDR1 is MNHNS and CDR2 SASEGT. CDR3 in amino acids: CASSGQAGGYEQYV. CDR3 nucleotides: TGTGCCAGCAGTGGTCAAGCAGGAGGCTACGAGCAGTACGTC.

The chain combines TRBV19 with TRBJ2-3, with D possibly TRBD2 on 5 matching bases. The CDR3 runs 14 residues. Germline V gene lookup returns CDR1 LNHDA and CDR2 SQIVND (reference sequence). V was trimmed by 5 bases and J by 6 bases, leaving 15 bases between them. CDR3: CASSPSRAQDTQYF. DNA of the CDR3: TGTGCCAGTAGTCCGTCGCGGGCACAGGATACGCAGTATTTT.

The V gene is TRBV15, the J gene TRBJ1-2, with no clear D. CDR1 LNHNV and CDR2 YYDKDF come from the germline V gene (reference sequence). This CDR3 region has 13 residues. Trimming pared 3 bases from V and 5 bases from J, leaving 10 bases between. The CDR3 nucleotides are TGTGCCACCAGCAGGCCCGATCCTTATGGCTACACCTTC. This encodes CATSRPDPYGYTF.

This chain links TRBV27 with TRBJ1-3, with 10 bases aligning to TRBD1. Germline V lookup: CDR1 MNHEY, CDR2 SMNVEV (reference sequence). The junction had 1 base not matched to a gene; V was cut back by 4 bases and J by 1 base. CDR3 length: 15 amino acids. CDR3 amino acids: CASSWDRGSGNTIYF. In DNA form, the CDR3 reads TGTGCCAGCAGTTGGGACAGGGGTTCTGGAAACACCATATATTTT.

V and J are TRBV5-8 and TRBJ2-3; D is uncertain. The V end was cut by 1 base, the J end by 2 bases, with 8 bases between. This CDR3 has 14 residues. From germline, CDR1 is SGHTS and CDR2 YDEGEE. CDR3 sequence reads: CASSLFQNTDTQYF. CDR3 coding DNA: TGTGCCAGCAGCTTGTTTCAGAACACAGATACGCAGTATTTT.

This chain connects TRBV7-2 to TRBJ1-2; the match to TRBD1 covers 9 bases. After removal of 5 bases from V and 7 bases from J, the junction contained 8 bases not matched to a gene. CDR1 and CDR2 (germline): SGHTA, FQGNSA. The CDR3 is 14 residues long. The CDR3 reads CASSRRTGAAGYTF. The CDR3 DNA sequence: TGTGCCAGCAGCCGTCGGACAGGGGCCGCTGGCTACACCTTC.

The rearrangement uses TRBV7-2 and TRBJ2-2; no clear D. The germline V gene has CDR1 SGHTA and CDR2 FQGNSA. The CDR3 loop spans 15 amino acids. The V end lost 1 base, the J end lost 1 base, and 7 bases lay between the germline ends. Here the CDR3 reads CASSLELRNTGELFF. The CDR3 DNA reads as TGTGCCAGCAGCTTAGAGCTGAGGAACACCGGGGAGCTGTTTTTT.

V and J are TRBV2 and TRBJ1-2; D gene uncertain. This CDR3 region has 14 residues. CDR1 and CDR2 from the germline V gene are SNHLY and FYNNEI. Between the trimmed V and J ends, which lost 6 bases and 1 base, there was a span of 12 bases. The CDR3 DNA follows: TGTGCCAGCAGCCCAGGAGTTGGTAACTATGGCTACACCTTC. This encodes CASSPGVGNYGYTF.

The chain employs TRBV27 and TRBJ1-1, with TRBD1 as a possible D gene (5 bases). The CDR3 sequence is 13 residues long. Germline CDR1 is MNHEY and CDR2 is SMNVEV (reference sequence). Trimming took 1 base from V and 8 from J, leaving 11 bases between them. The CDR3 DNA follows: TGTGCCAGCAGTTTATATGGGGCGGGGGAAGCTTTCTTT. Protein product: CASSLYGAGEAFF.

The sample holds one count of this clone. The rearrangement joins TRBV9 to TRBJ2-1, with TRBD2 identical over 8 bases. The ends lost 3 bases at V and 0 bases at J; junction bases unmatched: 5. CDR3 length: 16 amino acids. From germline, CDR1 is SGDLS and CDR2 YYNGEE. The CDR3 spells CASSGSGDNSYNEQFF. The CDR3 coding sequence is TGTGCCAGCAGCGGTAGCGGGGACAACTCCTACAATGAGCAGTTCTTC. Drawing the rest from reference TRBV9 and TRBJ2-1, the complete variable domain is DSGVTQTPKHLITATGQRVTLRCSPRSGDLSVYWYQQSLDQGLQFLIQYYNGEERAKGNILERFSAQQFPDLHSELNLSSLELGDSALYFCASSGSGDNSYNEQFFGPGTRLTVL.

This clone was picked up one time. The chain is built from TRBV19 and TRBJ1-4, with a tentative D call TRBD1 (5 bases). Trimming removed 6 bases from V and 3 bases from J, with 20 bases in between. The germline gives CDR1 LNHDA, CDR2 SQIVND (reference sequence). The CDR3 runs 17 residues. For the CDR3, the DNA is TGTGCCAGTAGAGACAGCCCGCTTCCCGGGGCTAATGAAAAACTGTTTTTT. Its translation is CASRDSPLPGANEKLFF.

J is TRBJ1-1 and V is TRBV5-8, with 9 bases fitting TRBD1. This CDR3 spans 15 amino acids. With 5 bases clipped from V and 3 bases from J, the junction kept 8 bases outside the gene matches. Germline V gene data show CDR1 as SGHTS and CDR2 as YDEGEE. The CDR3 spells CASRGTGTGYTEAFF. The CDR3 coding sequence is TGTGCCAGCAGGGGAACCGGGACAGGGTACACTGAAGCTTTCTTT. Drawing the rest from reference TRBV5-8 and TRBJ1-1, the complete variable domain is EAGVTQSPTHLIKTRGQQATLRCSPISGHTSVYWYQQALGLGLQFLLWYDEGEERNRGNFPPRFSGRQFPNYSSELNVNALELEDSALYLCASRGTGTGYTEAFFGQGTRLTVV.

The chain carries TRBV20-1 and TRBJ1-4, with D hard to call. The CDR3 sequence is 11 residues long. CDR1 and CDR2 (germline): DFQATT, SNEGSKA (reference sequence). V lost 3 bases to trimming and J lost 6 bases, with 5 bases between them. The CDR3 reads CSARLDEKLFF. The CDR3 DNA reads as TGCAGTGCTAGGTTGGATGAAAAACTGTTTTTT.

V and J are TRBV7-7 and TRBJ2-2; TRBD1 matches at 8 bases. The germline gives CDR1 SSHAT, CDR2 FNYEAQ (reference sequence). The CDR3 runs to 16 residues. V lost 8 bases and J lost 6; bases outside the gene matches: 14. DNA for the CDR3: TGTGCCAGCTCCCCGACAGGGGCATTTTTCTCCGGGGAGCTGTTTTTT. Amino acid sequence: CASSPTGAFFSGELFF.

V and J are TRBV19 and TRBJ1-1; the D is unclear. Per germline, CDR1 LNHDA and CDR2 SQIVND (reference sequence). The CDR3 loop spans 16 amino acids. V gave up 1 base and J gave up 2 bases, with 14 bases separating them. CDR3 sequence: CASSIGVGVENTEAFF. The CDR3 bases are TGTGCCAGTAGTATAGGGGTCGGGGTCGAAAACACTGAAGCTTTCTTT. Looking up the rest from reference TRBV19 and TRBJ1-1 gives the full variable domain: DGGITQSPKYLFRKEGQNVTLSCEQNLNHDAMYWYRQDPGQGLRLIYYSQIVNDFQKGDIAEGYSVSREKKESFPLTVTSAQKNPTAFYLCASSIGVGVENTEAFFGQGTRLTVV.

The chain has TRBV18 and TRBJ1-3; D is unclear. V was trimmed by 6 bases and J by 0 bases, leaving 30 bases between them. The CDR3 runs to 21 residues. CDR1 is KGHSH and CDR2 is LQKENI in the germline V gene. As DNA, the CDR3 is TGTGCCAGCTCCCGTGAGAGAGGACTTTTTCCCTTTCAGGACTCTGGAAACACCATATATTTT. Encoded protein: CASSRERGLFPFQDSGNTIYF. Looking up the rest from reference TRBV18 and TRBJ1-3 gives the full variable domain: NAGVMQNPRHLVRRRGQEARLRCSPMKGHSHVYWYRQLPEEGLKFMVYLQKENIIDESGMPKERFSAEFPKEGPSILRIQQVVRGDSAAYFCASSRERGLFPFQDSGNTIYFGEGSWLTVV.

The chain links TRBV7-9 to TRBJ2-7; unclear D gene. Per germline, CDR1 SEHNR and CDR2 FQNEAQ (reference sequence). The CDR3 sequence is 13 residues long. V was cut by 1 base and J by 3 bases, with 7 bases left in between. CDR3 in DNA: TGTGCCAGCAGCTTAGTAGGGTACTACGAGCAGTACTTC. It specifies CASSLVGYYEQYF.

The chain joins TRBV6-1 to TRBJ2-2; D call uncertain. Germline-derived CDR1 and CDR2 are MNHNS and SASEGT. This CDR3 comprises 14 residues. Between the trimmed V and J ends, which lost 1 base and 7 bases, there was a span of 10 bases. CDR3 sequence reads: CASSEVIRVGELFF. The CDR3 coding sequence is TGTGCCAGCAGTGAAGTAATAAGGGTCGGGGAGCTGTTTTTT.